Presented here are 32 T cell receptor beta chains from one specimen sequenced in a study of cytomegalovirus exposure and HLA in healthy donors. Use of 60 Vbeta and 13 Jbeta primers characterized the PCR. Sequencing used immunoSEQ multiplex PCR; TCRdb keeps in-frame clones, though not all of them. Here the sample spans about 64,000 clones, 60% to 80% being singletons. Sequenced sample: PBMCs. These receptors all come from a male donor in good health and CMV-seropositive.

The rearrangement links TRBV5-6 to TRBJ2-2; 7 bases line up with TRBD1. The CDR3 covers 15 residues. The germline V gene has CDR1 SGHDT and CDR2 YYEEEE. V trimming: 4 bases; J trimming: 0 bases; junction bases outside the gene matches: 3. This CDR3 reads CASSTGTANTGELFF. The CDR3 DNA follows: TGTGCCAGCAGCACCGGGACAGCGAACACCGGGGAGCTGTTTTTT.

This clone was detected once. The chain has TRBV10-3 and TRBJ1-5; TRBD1 matches at 7 bases. The CDR3 runs to 13 residues. Germline V gene sequence: CDR1 ENHRY, CDR2 SYGVKD. The junction had 8 bases not matched to a gene; V was cut back by 6 bases and J by 9 bases. CDR3 DNA: TGTGCCATCAGCGACAGGGACATTTCGCCCCAGCATTTT. Translating gives CAISDRDISPQHF.

This rearrangement joins TRBV7-2 to TRBJ1-1, with TRBD1 identical over 11 bases. The germline V gene has CDR1 SGHTA and CDR2 FQGNSA. The ends lost 4 bases at V and 5 bases at J; junction bases unmatched: 3. The length of the CDR3 is 14 residues. For the CDR3, the DNA is TGTGCCAGCAGCTCGGACAGGGGGCGGACTGAAGCTTTCTTT. Translation: CASSSDRGRTEAFF.

In this sample, this clone turned up once. The rearrangement uses TRBV29-1 and TRBJ2-5; 8 nucleotides match TRBD2. The DNA end lines up better with TRBJ2-7; the J call may be wrong. The length of the CDR3 is 15 residues. Germline V CDR1 and CDR2: SQVTM, ANQGSEA. In nucleotides, the CDR3 is TGCAGCGTTGAAGTACCGGGACTAGGTCCCCACGAGCAGTACTTC. This sequence encodes CSVEVPGLGPHEQYF.

This clone appeared a few times. The genes are TRBV5-4 and TRBJ1-4; weak D call: TRBD1 (6 bases). V was clipped by 5 bases and J by 5 bases, with 13 bases between them. The CDR3 has 14 residues. Germline values: CDR1 SGHNT, CDR2 YYREEE (reference sequence). The CDR3 DNA reads TGTGCCAGCAGGAACATGGGGGCAAATGAAAAACTGTTTTTT. It encodes CASRNMGANEKLFF.

The DNA for the CDR3 is TGCGCCAGCGTCTGGGGGGTCGGATTGAACACTGAAGCTTTCTTT. Protein sequence: CASVWGVGLNTEAFF. The chain employs TRBV10-2 and TRBJ1-1, with a weak D call TRBD1 (5 bases). This CDR3 is 15 amino acids long. V dropped 8 bases and J dropped 0 bases, with 16 bases sitting between them. Germline V gene data show CDR1 as WSHSY and CDR2 as SAAADI.

The V call is TRBV5-3, the J call TRBJ1-5; D is ambiguous. TRBV5-3 is noted as an ORF with a role that remains uncertain. There are 12 residues in the CDR3. Trimming took off 4 bases at V and 8 bases at J, with 10 bases between the two ends. CDR3 in amino acids: CARSQAFEPQHF. CDR3 DNA sequence: TGTGCCAGAAGCCAGGCCTTTGAGCCCCAGCATTTT.

This CDR3 is CASTRGQGTSYNEQFF. The CDR3 DNA follows: TGTGCCAGCACCAGGGGGCAGGGAACGTCCTACAATGAGCAGTTCTTC. V is TRBV2 and J is TRBJ2-1, with 8 bases aligning to TRBD1. The CDR3 is 16 residues long. Germline V CDR1 and CDR2: SNHLY, FYNNEI. V dropped 7 bases and J dropped 1; count of bases not matched to a gene: 9.

The chain is built from TRBV28 and TRBJ1-1; the D is unclear. The V end lost 2 bases, the J end lost 1 base, and 5 bases lay between the germline ends. The CDR3 is made up of 13 amino acids. Germline CDR1 MDHEN, CDR2 SYDVKM. Here the CDR3 DNA reads TGTGCCAGCAGTTTAACAGAGAACACTGAAGCTTTCTTT. It specifies CASSLTENTEAFF.

V is TRBV19 and J is TRBJ1-2, with a weak D call TRBD1 (5 bases). The CDR3 sequence is 15 residues long. Germline V CDR1 and CDR2: LNHDA, SQIVND (reference sequence). V shed 5 bases and J shed 2 bases, with 15 bases lying between them. This CDR3 is CASSSGLKLNYGYTF. The CDR3 bases are TGTGCCAGTAGTTCGGGACTGAAATTAAACTATGGCTACACCTTC.

The V call is TRBV7-2, the J call TRBJ1-2; 8 bases agree with TRBD1. The CDR3 is made up of 17 amino acids. The junction had 11 bases not matched to a gene; V was cut back by 3 bases and J by 2 bases. CDR1 SGHTA and CDR2 FQGNSA come from the germline V gene. CDR3 DNA: TGTGCCAGCAGCTTTAAGTATAGTACAGGGGGGAACTATGGCTACACCTTC. It yields the protein CASSFKYSTGGNYGYTF.

The CDR3 DNA follows: TGTGCCAGCAGCCGTGGACTAGCGGGGGTCACAGATACGCAGTATTTT. It encodes CASSRGLAGVTDTQYF. This rearrangement joins TRBV7-3 to TRBJ2-3, with 13 nucleotides matching TRBD2. CDR3 size: 16 residues. Germline-derived CDR1 and CDR2 are SGHTA and FQGTGA. Trimming cost V 5 bases and J 2 bases; bases outside gene matches: 4.

This rearrangement joins TRBV30 to TRBJ1-3, with 9 bases lining up with TRBD1. The CDR3 covers 15 residues. V was clipped by 1 base and J by 4 bases; unmatched bases: 5. The germline gives CDR1 GTSNPN, CDR2 SVGIG (reference sequence). The CDR3 loop is CAWSATGGGGNTIYF. CDR3 DNA: TGTGCCTGGAGTGCTACAGGGGGCGGAGGAAACACCATATATTTT.

This chain links TRBV6-5 with TRBJ2-3; a possible D gene is TRBD2 (6 bases). Trimming left V 6 bases short and J 0 bases short, with 13 bases between. The CDR3 covers 15 residues. Germline values: CDR1 MNHEY, CDR2 SVGAGI. The CDR3 region is CASSPFGTSTDTQYF. The CDR3 bases are TGTGCCAGCAGCCCCTTCGGGACTAGCACAGATACGCAGTATTTT.

The chain combines TRBV7-9 with TRBJ1-1; no clear D gene. There are 14 residues in the CDR3. Germline V gives CDR1 SEHNR, CDR2 FQNEAQ (reference sequence). Trimming removed 2 bases at V and 4 bases at J, with 11 bases between. CDR3 DNA sequence: TGTGCCAGCAGCTTACCCTTACAGACCACTGAAGCTTTCTTT. Translating gives CASSLPLQTTEAFF.

V gene TRBV5-1 combines with J gene TRBJ2-2; 12 nucleotides match TRBD2. V lost 5 bases and J lost 0; bases outside the gene matches: 5. The CDR3 runs 17 residues. CDR1 is SGHRS, CDR2 YFSETQ, per germline. CDR3: CASSYRLAGANTGELFF. The CDR3 DNA sequence: TGCGCCAGCAGTTATAGACTAGCGGGGGCGAACACCGGGGAGCTGTTTTTT.

The chain is built from TRBV5-1 and TRBJ2-2; a possible D gene is TRBD1 (7 bases). This CDR3 is built from 14 residues. Germline V gene data show CDR1 as SGHRS and CDR2 as YFSETQ. The germline V and J ends were trimmed by 3 bases and 5 bases, with 11 bases remaining between them. CDR3 DNA: TGCGCCAGCAGCTCGGCAGGGGGGACCGGGGAGCTGTTTTTT. As protein: CASSSAGGTGELFF.

The V gene is TRBV9, the J gene TRBJ2-1; TRBD2 matches 9 bases. CDR3 size: 15 residues. The V segment lost 4 bases and the J segment 5 bases; nucleotides outside the gene matches: 7. From germline, CDR1 is SGDLS and CDR2 YYNGEE. The CDR3 nucleotides are TGTGCCAGCAGCACGGGCGGGGGGGCCAACAATGAGCAGTTCTTC. This sequence encodes CASSTGGGANNEQFF. Full variable domain (missing parts from reference TRBV9 and TRBJ2-1): DSGVTQTPKHLITATGQRVTLRCSPRSGDLSVYWYQQSLDQGLQFLIQYYNGEERAKGNILERFSAQQFPDLHSELNLSSLELGDSALYFCASSTGGGANNEQFFGPGTRLTVL.

The chain uses TRBV7-9 and TRBJ2-7, with TRBD1 identical over 10 bases. The CDR3 consists of 16 residues. The J segment lost 3 bases and the V segment lost 1 base, leaving 6 bases of the junction unmatched. Germline CDR1 and CDR2: SEHNR and FQNEAQ (reference sequence). CDR3 nucleotides: TGTGCCAGCAGCTTAGGGCCGGGACAGGGGCTCTACGAGCAGTACTTC. This sequence encodes CASSLGPGQGLYEQYF.

This clone has more than one count but fewer than ten. The gene calls are TRBV6-5 and TRBJ2-2; no clear D. V was pared by 5 bases and J by 0 bases, with 7 bases between. Germline V CDR1 and CDR2: MNHEY, SVGAGI. CDR3 size: 14 residues. The CDR3 bases are TGTGCCAGCAGTAATAGAGCGAACACCGGGGAGCTGTTTTTT. Translated: CASSNRANTGELFF.

CDR3 nucleotides: TGTGCCAGCAGCTTAGTCGGGCGGGGGGGCCCGAGCTCCTACGAGCAGTACTTC. It codes for CASSLVGRGGPSSYEQYF. The V and J genes are TRBV13 and TRBJ2-7, with 9 positions matching TRBD2. The CDR3 sequence is 18 residues long. V lost 1 base, J lost 0 bases, and 10 bases stayed unmatched. Per the germline V gene, CDR1 is PRHDT and CDR2 is FYEKMQ (reference sequence).

This clone was counted between two and nine times. The V and J genes are TRBV10-2 and TRBJ1-2; no reliable D call. Germline CDR1 WSHSY, CDR2 SAAADI. Trimming took off 3 bases at V and 4 bases at J, with 9 bases between the two ends. The CDR3 has 13 residues. Here the CDR3 DNA reads TGCGCCAGCAGTGAACAACACCTCTATGGCTACACCTTC. Its translation: CASSEQHLYGYTF.

In nucleotides, the CDR3 is TGTGCCAGCAGCTCTGGGGGGGTCTCTGGAAACACCATATATTTT. Translating it yields CASSSGGVSGNTIYF. The chain links TRBV5-4 to TRBJ1-3; possible D gene TRBD1, 5 bases. CDR1 is SGHNT and CDR2 is YYREEE in the germline V gene (reference sequence). With 3 bases removed from V and 0 bases from J, the gap between germline ends came to 10 bases. The CDR3 has 15 amino acids.

This clone occurred a few times. V is TRBV9 and J is TRBJ2-7; D is perhaps TRBD2 (6 bases). CDR3 size: 13 residues. Per the germline V gene, CDR1 is SGDLS and CDR2 is YYNGEE. V was clipped by 4 bases and J by 6 bases, with 14 bases between them. CDR3 residues: CASSPVVGGEQYF. For the CDR3, the DNA is TGTGCCAGCAGCCCAGTCGTGGGAGGCGAGCAGTACTTC. The variable domain in full, completed from reference TRBV9 and TRBJ2-7, reads DSGVTQTPKHLITATGQRVTLRCSPRSGDLSVYWYQQSLDQGLQFLIQYYNGEERAKGNILERFSAQQFPDLHSELNLSSLELGDSALYFCASSPVVGGEQYFGPGTRLTVT.

The CDR3 DNA sequence: TGTGCCAGCAGCTTATCTAGCGGGGGGTACGAGCAGTACTTC. Translated, it gives CASSLSSGGYEQYF. The genes are TRBV7-9 and TRBJ2-7; 11 nucleotides match TRBD2. The CDR3 runs 14 residues. Trimming cost V 2 bases and J 4 bases; bases outside gene matches: 1. Germline CDR1 and CDR2: SEHNR and FQNEAQ (reference sequence).

This rearrangement joins TRBV7-8 to TRBJ2-7; 8 bases fit TRBD1. CDR1 and CDR2 (germline): SGHVS, FQNEAQ. This CDR3 contains 14 residues. V lost 4 bases, J lost 3 bases, and 5 bases stayed unmatched. The DNA of the CDR3 is TGTGCCAGCAGCTCTAACAGGGGGGTCTACGAGCAGTACTTC. Amino acids: CASSSNRGVYEQYF.

The V and J genes are TRBV15 and TRBJ1-2; D not resolved. CDR3 length equals 15 residues. Trimming took off 5 bases at V and 4 bases at J, with 17 bases between the two ends. The germline V gene encodes CDR1 LNHNV and CDR2 YYDKDF (reference sequence). The CDR3 coding sequence is TGTGCCACCAGCCCCTTCAGGCCCGCCCGCTATGGCTACACCTTC. Translation gives CATSPFRPARYGYTF.

The chain combines TRBV4-1 with TRBJ2-7, with TRBD2 matching 10 bases. Germline trimming cut 1 base from V and 1 base from J; bases unmatched to any gene: 4. This CDR3 comprises 16 residues. Per the germline V gene, CDR1 is MGHRA and CDR2 is YSYEKL. CDR3 sequence: CASSQGSGGGSYEQYF. CDR3 DNA sequence: TGCGCCAGCAGCCAAGGGAGCGGGGGGGGATCCTACGAGCAGTACTTC.

The J gene is TRBJ2-2, the V gene TRBV6-5; 7 positions agree with TRBD1. Trimming cost V 9 bases and J 2 bases; bases outside gene matches: 6. Germline-derived CDR1 and CDR2 are MNHEY and SVGAGI. The CDR3 covers 14 residues. The CDR3 sequence is CASYRGLNTGELFF. The CDR3, as DNA: TGTGCCAGTTACAGGGGCCTCAACACCGGGGAGCTGTTTTTT.

This chain joins TRBV9 and TRBJ2-7; TRBD1 matches 9 bases. The CDR3 is made up of 15 amino acids. J gave up 1 base and V 3 bases, and 5 bases lay outside the gene matches. Germline CDR1 reads SGDLS; CDR2 reads YYNGEE. The CDR3 sequence is CASSATGQGSYEQYF. The CDR3 DNA follows: TGTGCCAGCAGCGCCACCGGACAGGGGTCCTACGAGCAGTACTTC.

The J gene is TRBJ1-5, the V gene TRBV6-6; TRBD1 agrees at 8 bases. Losses at the gene ends were 2 bases for V and 7 bases for J; bases not matched to a gene: 4. This CDR3 has 14 residues. Germline CDR1 is MNHNY and CDR2 is SVGAGI (reference sequence). This CDR3 is CASSYGDRIQPQHF. The CDR3 DNA reads as TGTGCCAGCAGTTACGGGGACAGGATCCAGCCCCAGCATTTT.

The chain recombines TRBV5-6 with TRBJ2-7, with 12 bases matching TRBD1. CDR1 and CDR2 (germline): SGHDT, YYEEEE. This CDR3 is 15 amino acids long. V dropped 4 bases and J dropped 3; count of bases not matched to a gene: 5. In DNA form, the CDR3 reads TGTGCCAGCAGCACCGGGACAGGGGGCCACTACGAGCAGTACTTC. It specifies CASSTGTGGHYEQYF.